The sequence of this TCR beta chain was determined in a study of T-cell reconstitution after alpha-beta-depleted transplantation in children. Points from the study as a whole: Most T-cell counts and diversity one year after the transplant came from T cells that were newly produced. By about two months after transplant, alpha-beta T cells reportedly arose from several hundred graft clones that had expanded.

The germline gives CDR1 SGHVS, CDR2 FNYEAQ. The CDR3 consists of 15 residues. The V and J ends lost 5 bases and 4 bases, in that order; junction bases with no gene match: 8. Using unique molecular identifiers, the investigators prepared the TCRbeta library. MiXCR, applied by TCRdb to the PCR reads, yields one record per CDR3 protein. The profile covers 700,000 or so distinct CDR3 sequences, with around 14% appearing a single time and 0.65% to 0.9% taken by the ten largest. As to this clonotype: Its antigen is undetermined.

The sequence came from a girl aged 2-10 years with congenital amegakaryocytic thrombocytopenia, due to receive a stem cell transplant. This chain links TRBV7-6 with TRBJ2-5, with 9 positions matching TRBD2. The material sequenced was PBMCs, taken before TCRalphabeta/CD19-depleted stem cell transplant. The DNA of the CDR3 is TGTGCCAGCAGCCGTCATAGCGGGAGAGGAGAGACCCAGTACTTC. Its protein is CASSRHSGRGETQYF.